The 18 T cell receptor beta chains reported below all come from one sample, sequenced in a study of blood T cell repertoires in COVID-19. The method was immunoSEQ multiplex PCR; TCRdb's version includes in-frame clones alone and lacks a portion of them. Among some 65,000 clones, approximately 83% were seen once, and the ten largest hold about 17%. Sequences were obtained from peripheral blood. The receptors stem from a man aged 40-49 years with COVID-19, enrolled during active disease.

For the CDR3, the DNA is TGCGCCAGCAGTTCGGGACTAGCGGCAACAGATACGCAGTATTTT. Its protein is CASSSGLAATDTQYF. This chain uses TRBV5-1 with TRBJ2-3; 11 nucleotides match TRBD2. The J segment lost 3 bases and the V segment lost 5 bases, leaving 5 bases of the junction unmatched. The CDR3 is 15 residues long. The germline V gene has CDR1 SGHRS and CDR2 YFSETQ.

CDR3 coding DNA: TGTGCCAGCAGCCAGAGTTCGAGGGCGGGCTACGAGCAGTACTTC. Its translation: CASSQSSRAGYEQYF. V usage is TRBV3-1 (or the pseudogene TRBV3-2) and J usage is TRBJ2-7, with a weak D call TRBD2 (5 bases). Germline V CDR1 and CDR2: LGHDT, YNNKEL (reference sequence). The CDR3 extends over 15 amino acids. V shed 3 bases and J shed 3 bases, with 15 bases lying between them.

The chain has TRBV28 and TRBJ1-1, with a tentative D call TRBD1 (6 bases). The germline gives CDR1 MDHEN, CDR2 SYDVKM. V lost 6 bases, J lost 9 bases, and 11 bases lay in between. The CDR3 totals 11 residues. The CDR3 DNA reads TGTGCCAGCAGCCTCGACAGGAAAGCTTTCTTT. This codes for CASSLDRKAFF.

The rearrangement uses TRBV7-9 and TRBJ1-1; TRBD1 might be the D (5 bases). The germline gives CDR1 SEHNR, CDR2 FQNEAQ (reference sequence). Trimming took 4 bases from V and 5 from J, leaving 26 bases between them. The CDR3 totals 18 residues. The CDR3 sequence: CASSSFGGGAESGTEAFF. In DNA, the CDR3 is TGTGCCAGCAGCTCCTTTGGGGGGGGAGCCGAGTCGGGGACTGAAGCTTTCTTT.

The chain is built from TRBV5-1 and TRBJ2-7; D call uncertain. Germline V lookup: CDR1 SGHRS, CDR2 YFSETQ. Trimming stripped 4 bases from V and 1 base from J, with 12 bases between. The CDR3 is made up of 14 amino acids. The CDR3 region has the DNA TGCGCCAGCAGCCCCTACCCCGATTCCTACGAGCAGTACTTC. Translating it yields CASSPYPDSYEQYF.

The rearrangement joins TRBV5-6 to TRBJ2-5; 9 bases match TRBD2. With 0 bases clipped from V and 1 base from J, the junction kept 4 bases outside the gene matches. Germline V lookup: CDR1 SGHDT, CDR2 YYEEEE. The CDR3 totals 16 residues. CDR3 sequence: CASSLGWRGGQETQYF. In DNA form, the CDR3 reads TGTGCCAGCAGCTTGGGGTGGCGGGGGGGCCAAGAGACCCAGTACTTC.

The sample holds one count of this clone. V is TRBV7-2 and J is TRBJ2-2; 10 nucleotides align to TRBD1. The germline CDR1 and CDR2 sequences are SGHTA and FQGNSA. The CDR3 sequence is 16 residues long. V was pared by 6 bases and J by 2 bases, with 6 bases of the junction left unmatched. The CDR3 region has the DNA TGTGCCAGCAGATCCGGGACAGGGGCAAACACCGGGGAGCTGTTTTTT. This encodes CASRSGTGANTGELFF.

The J gene is TRBJ2-3, the V gene TRBV2; D is perhaps TRBD2 (6 bases). V lost 6 bases, J lost 5 bases, and 15 bases lay in between. CDR1 SNHLY and CDR2 FYNNEI come from the germline V gene. The CDR3 sequence is 14 residues long. This CDR3 reads CASRVPAGGDTQYF. The CDR3 nucleotides are TGTGCCAGCAGGGTTCCGGCCGGGGGAGATACGCAGTATTTT.

This clone appeared a single time. The sample carries other DNA sequences with the same CDR3. The chain is built from TRBV5-4 and TRBJ1-6; 7 nucleotides agree with TRBD1. From germline, CDR1 is SGHNT and CDR2 YYREEE (reference sequence). Losses at the gene ends were 2 bases for V and 7 bases for J; bases not matched to a gene: 3. The CDR3 has 14 residues. The CDR3 coding sequence is TGTGCCAGCAGCTTAGACAGGGTGAATTCACCCCTCCACTTT. It specifies CASSLDRVNSPLHF.

The chain is built from TRBV19 and TRBJ1-6; D may be TRBD1 (5 bases). Germline V gene lookup returns CDR1 LNHDA and CDR2 SQIVND (reference sequence). CDR3 length equals 15 residues. V was trimmed by 5 bases and J by 7 bases, leaving 15 bases between them. The CDR3 bases are TGTGCCAGTAGTTACCAGGAAGGGGCGAATTCACCCCTCCACTTT. Amino acid sequence: CASSYQEGANSPLHF. The variable domain in full, with the rest retrieved from reference TRBV19 and TRBJ1-6, is DGGITQSPKYLFRKEGQNVTLSCEQNLNHDAMYWYRQDPGQGLRLIYYSQIVNDFQKGDIAEGYSVSREKKESFPLTVTSAQKNPTAFYLCASSYQEGANSPLHFGNGTRLTVT.

This clone turned up a few times. The chain recombines TRBV6-5 with TRBJ2-7; 10 nucleotides match TRBD1. V shed 0 bases and J 6 bases; nucleotides not matched to a gene: 8. Germline-derived CDR1 and CDR2 are MNHEY and SVGAGI. The length of the CDR3 is 16 residues. The CDR3 DNA is TGTGCCAGCAGTTACTCGGGAGGACAGGGGGGAGGCGAGCAGTACTTC. Its protein product is CASSYSGGQGGGEQYF.

The chain couples TRBV24-1 to TRBJ2-3; a possible D gene is TRBD1 (5 bases). This CDR3 has 12 residues. Between the trimmed V and J ends, which lost 7 bases and 2 bases, there was a span of 6 bases. The germline V gene encodes CDR1 KGHDR and CDR2 SFDVKD. CDR3 DNA: TGTGCCACCAGGGACAACACAGATACGCAGTATTTT. Protein: CATRDNTDTQYF.

The genes are TRBV28 and TRBJ2-7; D might be TRBD2 (5 bases). In germline, CDR1 is MDHEN, CDR2 SYDVKM. CDR3 length: 13 amino acids. The V end was cut by 6 bases, the J end by 6 bases, with 15 bases between. CDR3 DNA sequence: TGTGCCAGCAGCTCCGGAGGCACGGGCGAGCAGTACTTC. It specifies CASSSGGTGEQYF.

This sequence joins TRBV5-1 and TRBJ2-3; tentative D call: TRBD2 (6 bases). V lost 5 bases and J 6 bases, leaving 16 bases between the germline ends. This CDR3 comprises 14 residues. Looked up from germline, CDR1 is SGHRS and CDR2 is YFSETQ. DNA of the CDR3: TGCGCCAGCAGAAACGGTATAGCGGTTGATACGCAGTATTTT. Translating it yields CASRNGIAVDTQYF.

The V gene is TRBV5-1, the J gene TRBJ2-3; possible D gene TRBD2, 6 bases. The CDR3 spans 14 residues. CDR1 SGHRS and CDR2 YFSETQ come from the germline V gene. V lost 5 bases, J lost 5 bases, and 15 bases lay in between. The CDR3 sequence: CASRSGGGIDTQYF. CDR3 nucleotides: TGCGCCAGCAGGTCCGGCGGCGGGATAGATACGCAGTATTTT. The whole variable domain, filled in from reference TRBV5-1 and TRBJ2-3, reads KAGVTQTPRYLIKTRGQQVTLSCSPISGHRSVSWYQQTPGQGLQFLFEYFSETQRNKGNFPGRFSGRQFSNSRSEMNVSTLELGDSALYLCASRSGGGIDTQYFGPGTRLTVL.

V usage is TRBV27 and J usage is TRBJ2-7, with 10 bases aligning to TRBD1. Losses at the gene ends were 6 bases for V and 4 bases for J; bases not matched to a gene: 6. In germline, CDR1 is MNHEY, CDR2 SMNVEV (reference sequence). The CDR3 sequence is 14 residues long. CDR3 loop: CASSPWGQGYEQYF. The CDR3 coding sequence is TGTGCCAGCAGCCCTTGGGGACAGGGGTACGAGCAGTACTTC.

This clone was seen once. The genes are TRBV2 and TRBJ1-1, with 9 bases fitting TRBD1. The CDR3 has 11 residues. Per germline, CDR1 SNHLY and CDR2 FYNNEI. The CDR3 DNA reads as TGTGCTACACAGGGGGCGGCTGAAGCTTTCTTT. Its protein is CATQGAAEAFF.

The chain combines TRBV6-1 with TRBJ2-3; TRBD2 agrees at 13 bases. Germline CDR1 MNHNS, CDR2 SASEGT. V shed 6 bases and J 6 bases; nucleotides not matched to a gene: 6. This CDR3 comprises 15 residues. The CDR3 DNA follows: TGTGCCAGCAGAGGACTAGCGGGGGAGGGGGATACGCAGTATTTT. Residues: CASRGLAGEGDTQYF.